This T cell receptor (beta chain) is drawn from a study of cytomegalovirus exposure and HLA in healthy donors. Study-wide points: Later on, an analysis found that several of the most significant clusters appeared to be linked to common viral pathogens, which included parvovirus B19.

The CDR3 length is 14 residues. Germline V gene sequence: CDR1 LNHDA, CDR2 SQIVND (reference sequence). Trimming cost V 5 bases and J 8 bases; bases outside gene matches: 8. It was with 60 Vbeta and 13 Jbeta primers that the PCR ran. The repertoire was sequenced with immunoSEQ multiplex PCR; TCRdb's copy has only in-frame clones and lacks some. The repertoire holds about 110,000 clones, with approximately 74% as singletons. Details on this clone: No antigen is known for it.

What was sequenced was PBMCs. V usage is TRBV19 and J usage is TRBJ1-4; 7 bases fit TRBD1. This sequence originates from a woman aged 40-49 years in good health and CMV-seropositive. The CDR3 region has the DNA TGTGCCAGTAGTTTACAGGGGCGCCCGGAAAAACTGTTTTTT. It codes for CASSLQGRPEKLFF.